Listed below are T cell receptor beta chains from one sample, sequenced in a study of regulatory T cells in long-lasting Graves disease. TCRdb passed the multiplex PCR reads through MiXCR, listing each CDR3 protein once. The sample has about 610,000 distinct CDR3 sequences, about 16% seen once. This sample was shared with a second study, whose subject was T cells in Graves' hyperthyroidism and ophthalmopathy.

The material was peripheral blood mononuclear cells (PBMCs), obtained at new diagnosis, from a patient treated with antithyroid drugs. These receptor sequences come from a man aged 18 to 29 with Graves disease. Each CDR3 is given without its conserved first and last residue. The order of the fields is J gene, V gene, CDR3 protein.

TRBJ1-3	TRBV13	ASSFVGSGNTIY
TRBJ1-6	TRBV11-2	ASSFGQSNSPLH
TRBJ2-3	TRBV7-2	ASILTGGDTQY
TRBJ2-1	TRBV19	ASSRPRQGRYNEQF
TRBJ2-1	TRBV20-1	SARGPRSRNEQF
TRBJ2-2	TRBV7-6	ASSRPVFESMNTGELF
TRBJ1-3	TRBV28	ASSFRGYGNTIY
TRBJ2-7	TRBV28	ASSSDRGRRWAREQY
TRBJ2-5	TRBV24-1	ATSDHGAETQY
TRBJ1-5	TRBV4-1	ASSLRQGAYQPQH
TRBJ1-2	TRBV3-1	ASSHELDRVSNYGYT
TRBJ2-1	TRBV28	ASSLEATDNEQF
TRBJ2-3	TRBV9	ASSARPNTDTQY
TRBJ2-3	TRBV20-1	SAWSGRGGKDTQY
TRBJ2-7	TRBV13	ASSSKYRGISYEQY
TRBJ2-7	TRBV7-9	ASSRTGGYEQY
TRBJ2-7	TRBV6-2/TRBV6-3	ASSYSAAWNEQY
TRBJ2-5	TRBV7-9	ASSPRGPLGIGQY
TRBJ2-7	TRBV20-1	SARQDIYEQY
TRBJ2-5	TRBV29-1	SVTYGLALVETQY
TRBJ1-2	TRBV7-9	ASSLNLGGDGYT
TRBJ1-1	TRBV11-3	ASSHDSDTEAF
TRBJ2-5	TRBV10-3	AIRGTVSGETQY
-	TRBV9	ASSVERRAEQF
TRBJ2-5	TRBV4-1	ASSGGALGETQY
TRBJ2-3	TRBV5-1	ASSGGQSTDTQY
TRBJ1-1	TRBV11-2	ASSLEGEANTEAF
TRBJ1-2	TRBV2	ASNTGQGLMSYGYT
TRBJ2-1	TRBV3-1	ASSQAWGGISSYNEQF
TRBJ1-1	TRBV7-9	ASSLDKGENTEAF
TRBJ2-1	TRBV15	ATSRDVSQAQF
TRBJ2-7	TRBV12-3/TRBV12-4	ASRVTGSHEQY
TRBJ2-3	TRBV30	AIVPTRVEDTQY
TRBJ2-7	TRBV15	ATSRDREAPYEQY
TRBJ2-7	TRBV7-2	ASSLRLAGTEQY
TRBJ1-5	TRBV12-3/TRBV12-4	ASSLTQGGNQPQH
TRBJ2-7	TRBV6-2/TRBV6-3	ASSYSDSLYEQY
TRBJ2-7	TRBV20-1	SARLAGGREQY
TRBJ1-5	TRBV30	AWSVDSNQPQH
-	TRBV7-2	ASSLGTGRDRETQY
TRBJ2-6	TRBV3-1	ASSHEQGQSGANVLT